This TCR beta chain was observed in a study of OX40 agonist ivuxolimab in advanced cancers. Across the whole study: There were three patients with partial responses, one having hepatocellular carcinoma and two cutaneous melanoma. Study-level results: The work left the antigen specificity of expanded peripheral T cells undetermined. CD4+ and CD8+ blood T cells expanded clonally by week 6 at 0.1 to 3.0 mg/kg. Partial responders at 0.1-3.0 mg/kg showed near-lowest clonal expansion.

In regard to this clone: Its antigen is still unknown.

Germline CDR1 reads MNHEY; CDR2 reads SMNVEV (reference sequence). Trimming cost V 6 bases and J 0 bases; bases outside gene matches: 13. The CDR3 runs to 18 residues. Profiled with immunoSEQ multiplex PCR; TCRdb holds only in-frame clones, not every one. The table records 60,000 to 75,000 clones, over 75% of them present only once. The chain joins TRBV27 to TRBJ2-3; 9 nucleotides line up with TRBD1. Sequenced material: CD4+ or CD8+ T cells sorted from blood, taken in a trial of the OX40 agonist ivuxolimab. The clonotype originates from an adult with an advanced solid tumor such as melanoma, head and neck, liver or kidney cancer. In nucleotides, the CDR3 is TGTGCCAGCAGACGTAAACCGGGACAGGGCAGGAGCACAGATACGCAGTATTTT. Its translation: CASRRKPGQGRSTDTQYF.